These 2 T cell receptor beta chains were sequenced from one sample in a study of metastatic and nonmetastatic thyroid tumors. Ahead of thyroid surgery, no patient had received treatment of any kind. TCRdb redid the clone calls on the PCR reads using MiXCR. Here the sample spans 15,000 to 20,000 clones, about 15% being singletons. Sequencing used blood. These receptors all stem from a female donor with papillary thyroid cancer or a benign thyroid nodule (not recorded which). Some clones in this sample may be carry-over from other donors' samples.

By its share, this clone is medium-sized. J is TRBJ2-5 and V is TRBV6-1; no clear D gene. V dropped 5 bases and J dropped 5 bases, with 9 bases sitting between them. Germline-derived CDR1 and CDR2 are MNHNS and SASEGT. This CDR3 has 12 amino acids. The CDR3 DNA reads TGTGCCAGCAGTTCCCAACTGGAGACCCAGTACTTC. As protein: CASSSQLETQYF.

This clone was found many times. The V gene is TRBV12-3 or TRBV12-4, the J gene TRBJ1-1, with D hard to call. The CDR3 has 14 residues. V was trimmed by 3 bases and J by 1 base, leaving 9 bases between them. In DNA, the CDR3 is TGTGCCAGCAGTTTGAGGACGAGGAACACTGAAGCTTTCTTT. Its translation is CASSLRTRNTEAFF.